This record covers a single T cell receptor (beta chain). It lacks a known antigen. The input lacks base qualities; no much larger clone sits a single base away. The record originates from a study of CD8 T cells in Susac syndrome (dated by TCRdb to about 2019). Some background on the complete study: The study used repertoire sequencing to test whether antigen drove CD8+ T cell activation and differentiation in Susac syndrome.

RNA was extracted with the RNeasy kit and roughly 0.45 to 1 ug was reverse transcribed using random hexamers. The immunoSEQ multiplex PCR assay, which covers 54 Vbeta and 13 Jbeta segments, was used to amplify TCR beta CDR3 regions. PCR amplification bias was corrected using a synthetic template baseline for primer optimization and computational correction. The original pipeline was this. Reads were annotated to V, D and J genes according to IMGT and were analyzed with immunoSEQ Analyzer, with only productive sequences retained. Clonality was computed as one minus Shannon entropy normalized by log2 of the number of productive unique sequences. Public and private clones were assessed among the 100 most prevalent clones of each patient and control. Susac-specific clones were defined as absent from healthy and MS cohorts, 1052 published viral clones and other ImmuneACCESS disease sequences. The public reads were run again by TCRdb, first through fastp at Q25 and then through MiXCR, and only productive beta chains were kept. Rows are combined by CDR3 protein, so each entry shows the most common genes and DNA. These V and J calls are TCRdb output, not the study's own analysis. Across this sample there are more than 150,000 distinct CDR3 sequences, with 90% to 95% seen only once. Jointly, the top ten make up 0.13% to 0.15% of the sample.

On the study overall, not on this receptor specifically: The TCR sequencing and HLA analysis was acknowledged to have included a relatively small number of individuals.

High-throughput TCR beta sequencing profiled peripheral blood CD8+ and CD4+ T cells from healthy donors, Susac syndrome patients and multiple sclerosis patients. The healthy donors served as controls matched for age and sex. CD8+ TEMRA cells were enriched by FACS, while bulk CD8+ and CD4+ T cells were purified by magnetic negative isolation. Blood was drawn into EDTA tubes, processed within 24 hours, and PBMCs were isolated by density gradient centrifugation. PBMCs intended for TCR sequencing were cryopreserved in liquid nitrogen and were subsequently thawed in a 37 degrees C water bath. Purity of sorted or isolated CD4+, CD8+ and CD8+ TEMRA cells was at least 90%. Its CDR3 holds 14 amino acids, cysteine through phenylalanine. The DNA shown is the 42-base CDR3, in frame from base 1. From a lookup of the germline V gene, CDR1 and CDR2 are LGHNA and YSLEER. V is clipped by 4 bases and J by 6 bases, and the sequence between their germline boundaries is 13 bases long.

The receptor comes from a human donor in good health. The sample comprised CD4+ T cells from PBMCs. Recombination connected TRBV4-3 to TRBJ2-1; the D gene is possibly TRBD1, with 5 bases matching. The CDR3 here reads CASSPYQGSNEQFF. The sequenced DNA: TGCGCCAGCAGCCCCTACCAGGGAAGCAATGAGCAGTTCTTC.